Below, one T cell receptor (beta chain) is given with its context. The antigen is unknown. Trimming pared 5 bases from V and 3 bases from J, leaving 17 bases between. Germline CDR1 MNHEY, CDR2 SMNVEV (reference sequence). The length of the CDR3 is 15 residues. Libraries were prepared by immunoSEQ multiplex PCR; TCRdb keeps only in-frame clonotypes and omits some of them. Here the sample spans around 81,000 clones, about four fifths being singletons. This entry belongs to a study of neoadjuvant anti-PD-1 for oral cavity cancer. Notes on the study in general: Treg/Th17 ratio rose with pretreatment blood and fell with post-treatment tumor TCRbeta clonality.

Stage II-IVA oral cavity squamous cell carcinoma was new and untreated by systemic or radiation therapy. The clonotype originates from a person between 35 and 79 years old with oral cavity squamous cell carcinoma. The V call is TRBV27, the J call TRBJ2-7; a weak D match, TRBD1 (6 bases). The sample was PBMCs, taken before nivolumab (anti-PD-1) treatment. The CDR3 region is CASSHGGYTLYEQYF. CDR3 bases: TGTGCCAGCAGTCATGGGGGCTATACCCTCTACGAGCAGTACTTC.